The 9 T cell receptor beta chains given below trace back to one sample, sequenced in a study of regulatory T cells in long-lasting Graves disease. CDR3 regions were amplified by Arm-PCR using iRepertoire HTBI primers to build TCR beta libraries. TCRdb independently ran MiXCR on the multiplex PCR reads; one entry per CDR3 protein. This sample yields about 430,000 distinct CDR3 sequences, of which over 14% are seen a single time; under 9% belongs to the top ten. Time point noted: newly diagnosed GD, antithyroid drugs for less than 3 months. PBMCs were the source of the RNA used for TCR sequencing. The sample was also reused in another study, on T cells in Graves' hyperthyroidism and ophthalmopathy.

Sample: peripheral blood mononuclear cells (PBMCs), taken at new diagnosis, from a patient treated with antithyroid drugs. The receptor set was obtained from a woman aged 40 to 50 with Graves disease.

This clonotype has ten or more counts. The CDR3 region is CASSVERTNTGELFF. The CDR3 DNA follows: TGTGCCAGCAGTGTTGAGCGAACGAACACCGGGGAGCTGTTTTTT. The V gene is TRBV2, the J gene TRBJ2-2; the D is unclear. Trimming removed 4 bases at V and 0 bases at J, with 9 bases between. Germline CDR1 SNHLY, CDR2 FYNNEI. This CDR3 region has 15 residues.

This clonotype was recorded many times. The chain joins TRBV2 to TRBJ1-2, with a possible D match to TRBD1 (5 bases). The CDR3 has 15 residues. Germline V gene data show CDR1 as SNHLY and CDR2 as FYNNEI. V shed 7 bases and J shed 4 bases, with 19 bases lying between them. This CDR3 reads CASTRYGTEGYGYTF. For the CDR3, the DNA is TGTGCCAGCACCCGGTACGGGACCGAGGGCTATGGCTACACCTTC.

This clonotype was picked up many times. The gene calls are TRBV27 and TRBJ2-4; D may be TRBD2 (6 bases). Trimming took off 2 bases at V and 5 bases at J, with 13 bases between the two ends. The germline V gene has CDR1 MNHEY and CDR2 SMNVEV (reference sequence). The CDR3 has 15 residues. CDR3 amino acids: CASSLEWGEENIQYF. DNA for the CDR3: TGTGCCAGCAGTTTAGAGTGGGGGGAAGAAAACATTCAGTACTTC.

At least ten counts were recorded for this clonotype. V usage is TRBV20-1 and J usage is TRBJ2-7, with D unresolved. Trimming pared 0 bases from V and 4 bases from J, leaving 4 bases between. Germline V gene data show CDR1 as DFQATT and CDR2 as SNEGSKA (reference sequence). The CDR3 sequence is 11 residues long. CDR3 sequence: CSARDYYEQYF. As DNA, the CDR3 is TGCAGTGCTAGAGATTATTACGAGCAGTACTTC.

About this clonotype itself: It may be a read error: a sequence one base away is much more abundant. The gene calls are TRBV24-1 and TRBJ1-1; no reliable D call. The length of the CDR3 is 13 residues. Per the germline V gene, CDR1 is KGHDR and CDR2 is SFDVKD. CDR3 protein: CATSVDTGTESFF. The CDR3 bases are TGTGCCACCAGCGTTGACACGGGCACTGAATCTTTCTTT.

This clonotype was counted at least ten times. The V gene is TRBV30, the J gene TRBJ1-1; D is unresolved. This CDR3 is built from 11 residues. V lost 8 bases and J 6 bases, leaving 13 bases between the germline ends. Germline V gene sequence: CDR1 GTSNPN, CDR2 SVGIG (reference sequence). The CDR3 DNA is TGTGCCGCCCAGGATCTGGCTGAAGCTTTCTTT. Its protein is CAAQDLAEAFF.

In its sample, this clonotype was seen many times. This chain joins TRBV9 and TRBJ1-1; the D gene is possibly TRBD1 (5 bases). This CDR3 comprises 14 residues. Germline CDR1 is SGDLS and CDR2 is YYNGEE. V dropped 4 bases and J dropped 0 bases, with 10 bases sitting between them. For the CDR3, the DNA is TGTGCCAGCAGCATCGCAGGGTTGAACACTGAAGCTTTCTTT. Protein: CASSIAGLNTEAFF. Variable domain in full (rest from reference TRBV9 and TRBJ1-1): DSGVTQTPKHLITATGQRVTLRCSPRSGDLSVYWYQQSLDQGLQFLIQYYNGEERAKGNILERFSAQQFPDLHSELNLSSLELGDSALYFCASSIAGLNTEAFFGQGTRLTVV.

This clonotype has at least ten counts. The chain is built from TRBV6-2 or TRBV6-3 and TRBJ2-7, with 14 bases matching TRBD2. V shed 4 bases and J 0 bases; nucleotides not matched to a gene: 5. Germline V CDR1 and CDR2: MNHEY, SVGEGT. The CDR3 runs 17 residues. The CDR3 spells CASSSPTSGRVSYEQYF. CDR3 DNA sequence: TGTGCCAGCAGTTCCCCGACTAGCGGGAGGGTCTCCTACGAGCAGTACTTC.

There are many counts of this clonotype. The chain is built from TRBV7-8 and TRBJ1-6; perhaps TRBD1 as D (6 bases). The CDR3 loop spans 17 amino acids. With 5 bases removed from V and 6 bases from J, the gap between germline ends came to 20 bases. Germline CDR1 is SGHVS and CDR2 is FQNEAQ. The CDR3: CASSTSAYRVSNSPLHF. The CDR3 nucleotides read TGTGCCAGCAGCACGAGCGCATACAGGGTTTCTAATTCACCCCTCCACTTT. Full variable domain (rest looked up from reference TRBV7-8 and TRBJ1-6): GAGVSQSPRYKVAKRGQDVALRCDPISGHVSLFWYQQALGQGPEFLTYFQNEAQLDKSGLPSDRFFAERPEGSVSTLKIQRTQQEDSAVYLCASSTSAYRVSNSPLHFGNGTRLTVT.